This T cell receptor beta chain was sequenced during a study of blood T cell repertoires in COVID-19. Overall study: Samples came from the United States, Italy and Spain, spanning acute and convalescent COVID-19.

Libraries were prepared by immunoSEQ multiplex PCR; TCRdb keeps only in-frame clonotypes and omits some of them. The sample holds roughly 400,000 clones, more than 70% seen once. CDR3 length: 12 residues. The V gene end was trimmed by 9 bases and the J gene end by 5 bases; junction bases not matched to a gene: 2. CDR1 is SNHLY and CDR2 is FYNNEI in the germline V gene. Those who participated ranged in age from roughly 18 to 90 years and resided in under 25 US areas. Participants were placed into cohorts based on the clinical history they reported. The receptor was derived from a woman between 18 and 29 years old who had been exposed to COVID-19. The genes are TRBV2 and TRBJ2-1; TRBD1 aligns across 9 bases. The source material was PBMCs or T cells enriched from blood (not recorded which). CDR3 sequence reads: CARGQGNNEQFF. The DNA for the CDR3 is TGTGCCAGAGGACAGGGGAACAATGAGCAGTTCTTC.